Listed below are T cell receptor beta chains from one sample, sequenced in a study of T cell responses to AZD1222 COVID-19 vaccine. This table comes from immunoSEQ multiplex PCR, and its TCRdb copy is limited to in-frame clones, with some not included. The sample yields approximately 94,000 clones, roughly 91% seen once. The material was peripheral blood, obtained on day 0 of AZD1222 vaccination. Source of these receptors: an adult in good health. Each CDR3 is given with its conserved first and last residue. A D gene is named only where the DNA matches it firmly. For some rows the clone size is stated as once, few or many, or as a class when expanded; others skip it.

j_call,d_call,clone_size,v_call,cdr3_aa,cdr3_nt
TRBJ1-2,.,.,TRBV27,CASRQPGPYGYTF,TGTGCCAGCAGACAACCGGGTCCTTATGGCTACACCTTC
TRBJ1-1,.,once,TRBV10-1,CASSDQQIGSEAFF,TGCGCCAGCAGTGATCAACAAATTGGCAGTGAAGCTTTCTTT
TRBJ2-5,TRBD1,.,TRBV24-1,CATSDPDRGSGETQYF,TGTGCCACCAGTGACCCTGACAGGGGCAGCGGGGAGACCCAGTACTTC
TRBJ2-1,.,.,TRBV5-1,CASSLPVPAEQFF,TGCGCCAGCAGCTTGCCAGTCCCGGCGGAGCAGTTCTTC
TRBJ1-1,.,.,TRBV5-4,CASSYWGGDEAFF,TGTGCCAGCAGCTACTGGGGGGGGGATGAAGCTTTCTTT
TRBJ2-1,TRBD2,.,TRBV7-9,CASSPIAGYEQFF,TGTGCCAGCAGCCCGATAGCGGGATATGAGCAGTTCTTC
TRBJ1-1,.,.,TRBV6-5,CASSRGTEAFF,TGTGCCAGCAGCAGAGGCACTGAAGCTTTCTTT
TRBJ2-7,.,.,TRBV28,CASSFVADSYEQYF,TGTGCCAGCAGTTTCGTAGCGGACTCCTACGAGCAGTACTTC
TRBJ2-1,.,.,TRBV4-1,CASSLRLGPSYNEQFF,TGCGCCAGCAGCCTCCGACTAGGGCCCTCCTACAATGAGCAGTTCTTC
TRBJ2-4,TRBD1,.,TRBV2,CASRRDSSKNIQYF,TGTGCCAGCAGACGGGACAGCTCCAAAAACATTCAGTACTTC
TRBJ2-3,.,.,TRBV12-3/TRBV12-4,CATYQIKTDTQYF,TGTGCCACCTACCAGATCAAGACAGATACGCAGTATTTT
TRBJ1-4,TRBD1,.,TRBV28,CASSSPGRTGEEKLFF,TGTGCCAGCAGTTCACCCGGCAGGACAGGGGAAGAAAAACTGTTTTTT
TRBJ1-4,TRBD1,.,TRBV4-1,CASSPDRGETPEKLFF,TGCGCCAGCAGCCCGGACAGGGGCGAAACACCTGAAAAACTGTTTTTT
TRBJ1-5,.,.,TRBV19,CASSIQGNRNQPQHF,TGTGCCAGTAGTATACAGGGTAATCGCAATCAGCCCCAGCATTTT
TRBJ2-3,.,once,TRBV12-3/TRBV12-4,CASSFGAPDTQYF,TGTGCCAGCAGTTTCGGGGCCCCAGATACGCAGTATTTT
TRBJ2-1,.,.,TRBV19,CARNALGSSYNEQFF,TGTGCCAGGAACGCTCTCGGGAGCTCCTACAATGAGCAGTTCTTC
TRBJ1-1,.,.,TRBV6-2/TRBV6-3,CASSSLRPNTEAFF,TGTGCCAGCAGTTCCCTTCGACCGAACACTGAAGCTTTCTTT
TRBJ2-3,.,.,TRBV13,CASSYVRDTQYF,TGTGCCAGCAGCTACGTGAGAGATACGCAGTATTTT
TRBJ2-3,TRBD2,.,TRBV5-1,CASSSGGSDTQYF,TGCGCCAGCAGTTCGGGGGGGTCAGATACGCAGTATTTT
TRBJ2-1,TRBD2,.,TRBV2,CASTIAGFYNEQFF,TGTGCCAGCACGATAGCGGGATTCTACAATGAGCAGTTCTTC
TRBJ2-7,TRBD2,.,TRBV10-2,CASSLAGASNEQYF,TGCGCCAGCAGTCTAGCGGGAGCTTCTAACGAGCAGTACTTC
TRBJ1-5,TRBD1,.,TRBV28,CASSTDRAGRQPQHF,TGTGCCAGCAGTACGGACAGGGCGGGAAGGCAGCCCCAGCATTTT
TRBJ2-7,TRBD2,once,TRBV18,CASSPGLAGGSTSYEQYF,TGTGCCAGCTCACCGGGGCTAGCGGGCGGCTCTACCTCCTACGAGCAGTACTTC
TRBJ1-4,.,.,TRBV30,CAWTVATNEKLFF,TGTGCCTGGACAGTTGCAACTAATGAAAAACTGTTTTTT
TRBJ2-1,.,.,TRBV27,CASSLATTGSSYNEQFF,TGTGCCAGCAGTTTAGCAACGACTGGAAGCTCCTACAATGAGCAGTTCTTC
TRBJ1-4,.,.,TRBV5-1,CASSPGGRVGEKLFF,TGCGCCAGCAGCCCCGGGGGGCGGGTAGGAGAAAAACTGTTTTTT
TRBJ1-4,.,.,TRBV10-3,CAISLGGRPNEKLFF,TGTGCCATCAGCCTCGGGGGCCGGCCTAATGAAAAACTGTTTTTT
TRBJ1-1,TRBD1,.,TRBV3-1/TRBV3-2,CASSRLRTGVTEAFF,TGTGCCAGCAGCCGCCTCCGGACAGGGGTGACTGAAGCTTTCTTT
TRBJ2-7,.,.,TRBV6-1,CASSEALAGSSYEQYF,TGTGCCAGCAGTGAAGCCCTGGCAGGGAGCTCCTACGAGCAGTACTTC
TRBJ2-3,.,.,TRBV19,CASSIPPSHTQYF,TGTGCCAGTAGTATCCCCCCTAGCCATACGCAGTATTTT
TRBJ1-3,.,.,TRBV5-1,CASSLEGRAGNTIYF,TGCGCCAGCAGCTTGGAGGGCCGAGCTGGAAACACCATATATTTT
TRBJ1-2,.,.,TRBV30,CAWAAQGYGYTF,TGTGCCTGGGCCGCCCAGGGGTATGGCTACACCTTC
TRBJ1-5,TRBD1,.,TRBV10-3,CAISDRPPGQGGHQPQHF,TGTGCCATCAGTGATCGGCCCCCGGGACAGGGAGGCCATCAGCCCCAGCATTTT
TRBJ1-3,TRBD1,.,TRBV2,CASSGLGTVLSTIYF,TGTGCCAGCAGTGGCCTCGGGACAGTTTTGAGCACCATATATTTT
TRBJ2-2,.,once,TRBV21-1,CASSKGAGVTGELFF,TGTGCCAGCAGCAAAGGTGCGGGGGTCACCGGGGAGCTGTTTTTT
TRBJ2-1,.,once,TRBV5-1,CASSVIWRSSYNEQFF,TGCGCCAGCAGCGTAATCTGGCGAAGCTCCTACAATGAGCAGTTCTTC
TRBJ2-3,TRBD2,.,TRBV7-3,CASSLFPSGTDTQYF,TGTGCCAGCAGCTTATTCCCTAGCGGGACAGATACGCAGTATTTT
TRBJ1-1,TRBD1,.,TRBV28,CASSLTGEEAFF,TGTGCCAGCAGTTTAACAGGGGAGGAAGCTTTCTTT
TRBJ2-7,.,.,TRBV7-3,CASSPSSGYYEQYF,TGTGCCAGCAGCCCCAGTAGCGGCTACTACGAGCAGTACTTC
TRBJ2-3,.,.,TRBV9,CASSGEDTQYF,TGTGCCAGCAGCGGGGAAGATACGCAGTATTTT
TRBJ1-6,TRBD1,.,TRBV7-3,CASSLTQGDNSPLHF,TGTGCCAGCAGCTTAACGCAGGGGGACAATTCACCCCTCCACTTT
TRBJ1-4,.,.,TRBV4-1,CASSRRDTNEKLFF,TGCGCCAGCAGCCGGCGGGATACTAATGAAAAACTGTTTTTT
TRBJ2-4,.,.,TRBV5-1,CASSFWGHPKDIQYF,TGCGCCAGCAGCTTTTGGGGACATCCTAAGGACATTCAGTACTTC
TRBJ2-1,TRBD2,.,TRBV5-3,CARSLRTSGRKSYNEQFF,TGTGCCAGAAGCTTAAGGACTAGCGGGAGGAAGTCCTACAATGAGCAGTTCTTC
TRBJ1-2,.,.,TRBV7-9,CASSSGFNYGYTF,TGTGCCAGCAGCTCAGGGTTTAACTATGGCTACACCTTC
TRBJ1-6,TRBD1,.,TRBV4-2,CASGLTGVNSPLHF,TGTGCCAGCGGACTCACAGGGGTTAATTCACCCCTCCACTTT